The rows below give T cell receptor beta chains drawn from one sample of a study of identical twins. TCRdb re-analysed the 5' RACE reads in MiXCR, keeping a single row per CDR3 protein. The profile shows around 960,000 distinct CDR3 sequences, roughly an eighth of them singletons. The data were also submitted as part of a second study, on yellow fever vaccine responses in identical twins.

The sample consisted of PBMCs. The source of these receptors is a woman younger than 30 in good health. Each CDR3 is given with its conserved first and last residue. The order of the fields is CDR3 DNA, CDR3 protein, D gene, clone size, J gene, CDR3 length, V gene. D genes are given only for firm matches. A clone size is listed for some rows: how often the clone was seen (once, few, many), or a class if it is expanded.

CDR3 DNA: TGCGCCAGCAGCTTCGAACTAGCGGGAGGAATGGGACTATACGAGCAGTACTTC; CDR3 protein: CASSFELAGGMGLYEQYF; D gene: TRBD2; clone size: few; J gene: TRBJ2-7; CDR3 length: 18; V gene: TRBV5-1
CDR3 DNA: TGTGCCAGCAGAAAAAGACAGGGGGGGTACAATGAGCAGTTCTTC; CDR3 protein: CASRKRQGGYNEQFF; D gene: TRBD1; clone size: NA; J gene: TRBJ2-1; CDR3 length: 15; V gene: TRBV12-3/TRBV12-4
CDR3 DNA: TGTGCCAGCAGCCCCGGACAGGGGTGGGCCTGGGCCAAAAACATTCAGTACTTC; CDR3 protein: CASSPGQGWAWAKNIQYF; D gene: TRBD1; clone size: NA; J gene: TRBJ2-4; CDR3 length: 18; V gene: TRBV11-2
CDR3 DNA: TGTGCTAGTGGCCCGGGACTAGCGGTACAAGAGACCCAGTACTTC; CDR3 protein: CASGPGLAVQETQYF; D gene: TRBD2; clone size: few; J gene: TRBJ2-5; CDR3 length: 15; V gene: TRBV12-5
CDR3 DNA: TGCAGTGCCAGACAGGTGGCGGACACTGAAGCTTTCTTT; CDR3 protein: CSARQVADTEAFF; D gene: NA; clone size: many; J gene: TRBJ1-1; CDR3 length: 13; V gene: TRBV20-1
CDR3 DNA: TGTGCCAGCAGTTCCCTATGGGATTCACCCCTCCACTTT; CDR3 protein: CASSSLWDSPLHF; D gene: NA; clone size: few; J gene: TRBJ1-6; CDR3 length: 13; V gene: TRBV6-6
CDR3 DNA: TGTGCCAGCTCACCGACTGAGGGGGGGAACACTGAAGCTTTCTTT; CDR3 protein: CASSPTEGGNTEAFF; D gene: NA; clone size: NA; J gene: TRBJ1-1; CDR3 length: 15; V gene: TRBV18
CDR3 DNA: TGTGCCAGCAGTGAACGGACAGGGAGCACTCAGCCCCAGCATTTT; CDR3 protein: CASSERTGSTQPQHF; D gene: TRBD1; clone size: NA; J gene: TRBJ1-5; CDR3 length: 15; V gene: TRBV6-1
CDR3 DNA: TGTGCCAGCAGTGCGGGGGCTGAAGCTTTCTTT; CDR3 protein: CASSAGAEAFF; D gene: NA; clone size: NA; J gene: TRBJ1-1; CDR3 length: 11; V gene: TRBV7-9
CDR3 DNA: TGTGCCACCAGTGATTCCCGGCGTAGCCTAGGCACCGGGGAGCTGTTTTTT; CDR3 protein: CATSDSRRSLGTGELFF; D gene: NA; clone size: NA; J gene: TRBJ2-2; CDR3 length: 17; V gene: TRBV24-1
CDR3 DNA: TGTGCCAGCCGCGACGGGGGACTTGCCAAAAATACGCAGTATTTT; CDR3 protein: CASRDGGLAKNTQYF; D gene: NA; clone size: NA; J gene: TRBJ2-3; CDR3 length: 15; V gene: TRBV6-2/TRBV6-3
CDR3 DNA: TGTGCCATCAGTGAACGACAGGGGGTTAGCAATCAGCCCCAGCATTTT; CDR3 protein: CAISERQGVSNQPQHF; D gene: TRBD1; clone size: NA; J gene: TRBJ1-5; CDR3 length: 16; V gene: TRBV10-3
CDR3 DNA: TGTGCCAGCCACCCCGGGACTAGCTTCTACGAGCAGTACTTC; CDR3 protein: CASHPGTSFYEQYF; D gene: TRBD2; clone size: many; J gene: TRBJ2-7; CDR3 length: 14; V gene: TRBV11-2
CDR3 DNA: TGCAGTGCTAAAGTATCCGGACTAGCGTACAATGAGCAGTTCTTC; CDR3 protein: CSAKVSGLAYNEQFF; D gene: TRBD2; clone size: many; J gene: TRBJ2-1; CDR3 length: 15; V gene: TRBV20-1
CDR3 DNA: TGCAGTGCTACTCGGGACAGGGAACAAGAGACCCAGTACTTC; CDR3 protein: CSATRDREQETQYF; D gene: TRBD1; clone size: many; J gene: TRBJ2-5; CDR3 length: 14; V gene: TRBV20-1
CDR3 DNA: TGTGCCAGCAGGGGACTAGCGGCTCCCTACGAGCAGTACTTC; CDR3 protein: CASRGLAAPYEQYF; D gene: TRBD2; clone size: few; J gene: TRBJ2-7; CDR3 length: 14; V gene: TRBV6-1
CDR3 DNA: TGTGCCAGCAGTTTGCAGGAACGCAATCAGCCCCAGCATTTT; CDR3 protein: CASSLQERNQPQHF; D gene: NA; clone size: many; J gene: TRBJ1-5; CDR3 length: 14; V gene: TRBV12-3/TRBV12-4
CDR3 DNA: TGTGCCAGCATTTTAGGGGGGGCCCTTGAGACCCAGTACTTC; CDR3 protein: CASILGGALETQYF; D gene: NA; clone size: few; J gene: TRBJ2-5; CDR3 length: 14; V gene: TRBV12-3/TRBV12-4
CDR3 DNA: TGTGCCAGCTCACCCCCTCCGGGAGGCATTCAGTACTTC; CDR3 protein: CASSPPPGGIQYF; D gene: TRBD2; clone size: few; J gene: TRBJ2-4; CDR3 length: 13; V gene: TRBV18
CDR3 DNA: TGTGCCAGCAGCCAAGATCAGCTCGGACTAGCGGAGAAACAAGGCCCTTTTTTCTTC; CDR3 protein: CASSQDQLGLAEKQGPFFF; D gene: TRBD2; clone size: few; J gene: TRBJ2-1; CDR3 length: 19; V gene: TRBV3-1
CDR3 DNA: TGTGCCATCAGTCCGGGACTAGCGGGGGGGAGGGATACGCAGTATTTT; CDR3 protein: CAISPGLAGGRDTQYF; D gene: TRBD2; clone size: NA; J gene: TRBJ2-3; CDR3 length: 16; V gene: TRBV10-3
CDR3 DNA: TGTGCCAGCAGCTCACTGCGGGAAAAACTGTTTTTT; CDR3 protein: CASSSLREKLFF; D gene: NA; clone size: NA; J gene: TRBJ1-4; CDR3 length: 12; V gene: TRBV5-6
CDR3 DNA: TGCGCCAGCAGCAAAAGACAGGGTGGGAACACTGAAGCTTTCTTT; CDR3 protein: CASSKRQGGNTEAFF; D gene: TRBD1; clone size: few; J gene: TRBJ1-1; CDR3 length: 15; V gene: TRBV5-1
CDR3 DNA: TGTGCCAGCAGCTCCGAGGTAGATAGCTACTATGGCTACACCTTC; CDR3 protein: CASSSEVDSYYGYTF; D gene: NA; clone size: NA; J gene: TRBJ1-2; CDR3 length: 15; V gene: TRBV7-9
CDR3 DNA: TGCGCCAGCAGCCAAGAGCAATCAGGGAAGGGGTATGGCTACACCTTC; CDR3 protein: CASSQEQSGKGYGYTF; D gene: NA; clone size: few; J gene: TRBJ1-2; CDR3 length: 16; V gene: TRBV4-1
CDR3 DNA: TGTGCCAGCAAAGGCGGGCAGGGTATCGATGGCTACACCTTC; CDR3 protein: CASKGGQGIDGYTF; D gene: NA; clone size: few; J gene: TRBJ1-2; CDR3 length: 14; V gene: TRBV10-3
CDR3 DNA: TGCGCCAGCAGTTTCTTTGCGGGGGGGCAAGTAGATACGCAGTATTTT; CDR3 protein: CASSFFAGGQVDTQYF; D gene: TRBD2; clone size: NA; J gene: TRBJ2-3; CDR3 length: 16; V gene: TRBV10-1
CDR3 DNA: TGTGCCAGCAGCCAAGAGGGGACTAGTCACTACGAGCAGTACTTC; CDR3 protein: CASSQEGTSHYEQYF; D gene: TRBD2; clone size: NA; J gene: TRBJ2-7; CDR3 length: 15; V gene: TRBV4-2
CDR3 DNA: TGCAGTGCTCGTGGTTTAACAATAAATCAGCCCCAGCATTTT; CDR3 protein: CSARGLTINQPQHF; D gene: NA; clone size: NA; J gene: TRBJ1-5; CDR3 length: 14; V gene: TRBV20-1
CDR3 DNA: TGTGCCAGCAGTTTATGGGTTGGGTTCGGGGTCAATGAGCAGTTCTTC; CDR3 protein: CASSLWVGFGVNEQFF; D gene: NA; clone size: many; J gene: TRBJ2-1; CDR3 length: 16; V gene: TRBV12-3/TRBV12-4
CDR3 DNA: TGTGCCAGCAGCTTACGCTTTACCGGGACTAGCGGAGATACGCAGTATTTT; CDR3 protein: CASSLRFTGTSGDTQYF; D gene: TRBD2; clone size: NA; J gene: TRBJ2-3; CDR3 length: 17; V gene: TRBV5-5
CDR3 DNA: TGCAGCGTTGAAGATCGGGGGCGGGGGGCCCCCCAAGAGACCCAGTACTTC; CDR3 protein: CSVEDRGRGAPQETQYF; D gene: TRBD2; clone size: few; J gene: TRBJ2-5; CDR3 length: 17; V gene: TRBV29-1
CDR3 DNA: TGCAGCGTGGTGACAGGGGCCTCTTACGAGCAGTACTTC; CDR3 protein: CSVVTGASYEQYF; D gene: TRBD1; clone size: NA; J gene: TRBJ2-7; CDR3 length: 13; V gene: TRBV29-1
CDR3 DNA: TGTGCTAGTGAGGATATTGCGGGGCCCCAGCATTTT; CDR3 protein: CASEDIAGPQHF; D gene: NA; clone size: few; J gene: TRBJ1-5; CDR3 length: 12; V gene: TRBV12-5
CDR3 DNA: TGTGCCTGCAGCCCGGACAGGGGCCTATACAATGAGCAGTTCTTC; CDR3 protein: CACSPDRGLYNEQFF; D gene: TRBD1; clone size: NA; J gene: TRBJ2-1; CDR3 length: 15; V gene: TRBV3-1
CDR3 DNA: TGTGCCAGCAGCCAAGGGGCCGTATACACAGATACGCAGTATTTT; CDR3 protein: CASSQGAVYTDTQYF; D gene: NA; clone size: NA; J gene: TRBJ2-3; CDR3 length: 15; V gene: TRBV14
CDR3 DNA: TGTGCCAGCAGCCACTCTAGCGGGGTGAACACCGGGGAGCTGTTTTTT; CDR3 protein: CASSHSSGVNTGELFF; D gene: TRBD2; clone size: few; J gene: TRBJ2-2; CDR3 length: 16; V gene: TRBV3-1